One sample yielded the 28 T cell receptor beta chains listed below, sequenced in a study of T-cell reconstitution after alpha-beta-depleted transplantation in children. TCRbeta library construction was performed incorporating unique molecular identifiers. TCRdb recomputed calls from the PCR reads with MiXCR, one row per CDR3 protein. This table holds hundreds of thousands of distinct CDR3 sequences, around 16% found once. The specimen was PBMCs, mostly from graft donor cells, collected 360 days after TCRalphabeta/CD19-depleted stem cell transplant. These receptors came from a male patient between 2 and 15 years old who had a stem cell transplant for acute lymphoblastic leukemia, so the T cells may come from the graft donor.

This clonotype was recorded many times. The J gene is TRBJ1-1, the V gene TRBV7-9; maybe TRBD1 (6 bases). With 0 bases removed from V and 1 base from J, the gap between germline ends came to 9 bases. The CDR3 contains 15 residues. Germline-derived CDR1 and CDR2 are SEHNR and FQNEAQ (reference sequence). This chain's CDR3 is CASSLAQGRNTEAFF. Here the CDR3 DNA reads TGTGCCAGCAGCTTAGCGCAGGGGAGGAACACTGAAGCTTTCTTT.

This clonotype showed up just a few times. This chain connects TRBV11-2 to TRBJ1-4; the D is unclear. Germline lookup yields CDR1 SGHAT and CDR2 FQNNGV. The CDR3 is 15 amino acids. Trimming pared 1 base from V and 5 bases from J, leaving 11 bases between. The CDR3 is CASSLVKQKNEKLFF. The CDR3 DNA is TGTGCCAGCAGCTTAGTAAAGCAGAAGAATGAAAAACTGTTTTTT. Complete variable domain (other parts from reference TRBV11-2 and TRBJ1-4): EAGVAQSPRYKIIEKRQSVAFWCNPISGHATLYWYQQILGQGPKLLIQFQNNGVVDDSQLPKDRFSAERLKGVDSTLKIQPAKLEDSAVYLCASSLVKQKNEKLFFGSGTQLSVL.

This clonotype has just a few counts. The CDR3 loop is CASSYSPGAETQYF. The CDR3 DNA reads TGTGCCAGCAGTTACTCCCCAGGGGCGGAGACCCAGTACTTC. V is TRBV6-5 and J is TRBJ2-5, with D perhaps matching TRBD1 (6 bases). Germline lookup yields CDR1 MNHEY and CDR2 SVGAGI. The CDR3 sequence is 14 residues long. V lost 0 bases to trimming and J lost 5 bases, with 10 bases between them.

The gene calls are TRBV7-3 and TRBJ1-2; D remains unclear. CDR1 is SGHTA, CDR2 FQGTGA, per germline. The CDR3 is 10 amino acids. Trimming shortened V by 6 bases and J by 6 bases, and 5 bases separated the two germline ends. As DNA, the CDR3 is TGTGCCAGCAGTCCGGATGGCTACACCTTC. This translates into CASSPDGYTF. The full variable domain, rest sourced from reference TRBV7-3 and TRBJ1-2, is GAGVSQTPSNKVTEKGKYVELRCDPISGHTALYWYRQSLGQGPEFLIYFQGTGAADDSGLPNDRFFAVRPEGSVSTLKIQRTERGDSAVYLCASSPDGYTFGSGTRLTVV.

The chain couples TRBV5-1 to TRBJ2-5; D is unresolved. From germline, CDR1 is SGHRS and CDR2 YFSETQ. The length of the CDR3 is 15 residues. Between the trimmed V and J ends, which lost 0 bases and 5 bases, there was a span of 14 bases. In nucleotides, the CDR3 is TGCGCCAGCAGCTTGGTGCCTGGGTCTCGGGAGACCCAGTACTTC. Protein: CASSLVPGSRETQYF.

This clonotype was observed many times. The V and J genes are TRBV7-9 and TRBJ1-1; D might be TRBD1 (6 bases). Germline loops: CDR1 SEHNR, CDR2 FQNEAQ (reference sequence). The CDR3 loop spans 14 amino acids. The germline V and J ends were trimmed by 4 bases and 1 base, with 10 bases remaining between them. The DNA for the CDR3 is TGTGCCAGCAGCTGGGACACCCGGAACACTGAAGCTTTCTTT. Translation gives CASSWDTRNTEAFF.

The CDR3 reads CASSLTRSDTQYF. The CDR3 coding sequence is TGTGCCAGCAGCCTGACTAGGTCAGATACGCAGTATTTT. V and J are TRBV4-2 and TRBJ2-3, with D possibly being TRBD2 (6 bases). Germline V gene sequence: CDR1 LGHNA, CDR2 YNFKEQ. The CDR3 spans 13 residues. V shed 4 bases and J shed 4 bases, with 9 bases lying between them.

This chain links TRBV29-1 with TRBJ1-1; no reliable D call. Trimming pared 0 bases from V and 0 bases from J, leaving 11 bases between. From germline, CDR1 is SQVTM and CDR2 ANQGSEA. CDR3 length: 15 amino acids. The CDR3 coding sequence is TGCAGCGTTGAAGATCAATGGCAGCTGAACACTGAAGCTTTCTTT. Amino acid sequence: CSVEDQWQLNTEAFF.

This clonotype was picked up many times. V gene TRBV5-1 combines with J gene TRBJ1-1; 9 bases are shared with TRBD1. Trimming took 7 bases from V and 0 from J; bases not matched to a gene: 1. Germline V gene sequence: CDR1 SGHRS, CDR2 YFSETQ. The CDR3 loop spans 13 amino acids. CDR3: CASGTGLNTEAFF. The CDR3 region has the DNA TGCGCCAGCGGGACAGGGTTGAACACTGAAGCTTTCTTT.

V usage is TRBV5-1 and J usage is TRBJ2-5, with 7 bases lining up with TRBD1. Germline loops: CDR1 SGHRS, CDR2 YFSETQ. Trimming took 0 bases from V and 1 from J; bases not matched to a gene: 6. The CDR3 length is 16 residues. CDR3 DNA sequence: TGCGCCAGCAGCTTGGGGTCCTGGGACAGCCAAGAGACCCAGTACTTC. Its protein is CASSLGSWDSQETQYF. Full variable domain (outside the CDR3, taken from reference TRBV5-1 and TRBJ2-5): KAGVTQTPRYLIKTRGQQVTLSCSPISGHRSVSWYQQTPGQGLQFLFEYFSETQRNKGNFPGRFSGRQFSNSRSEMNVSTLELGDSALYLCASSLGSWDSQETQYFGPGTRLLVL.

The table lists this clonotype with a few counts. The chain couples TRBV5-1 to TRBJ2-7; 11 bases match TRBD2. Germline assignment: CDR1 SGHRS and CDR2 YFSETQ. The CDR3 is made up of 17 amino acids. The V and J ends lost 4 bases and 0 bases, in that order; junction bases with no gene match: 9. The DNA of the CDR3 is TGCGCCAGCAGCCCTCGACTAGCGGGAACCCTCTCCTACGAGCAGTACTTC. Amino acid sequence: CASSPRLAGTLSYEQYF.

This clonotype came up a few times. The V gene is TRBV11-3, the J gene TRBJ2-1, with a tentative D call TRBD2 (6 bases). V was cut by 3 bases and J by 2 bases, with 8 bases left in between. The CDR3 length is 14 residues. From germline, CDR1 is SGHNT and CDR2 YENEEA. The CDR3 is CASSFGSPYNEQFF. In DNA, the CDR3 is TGTGCCAGCAGCTTCGGGAGCCCCTACAATGAGCAGTTCTTC.

The chain uses TRBV28 and TRBJ1-6; 8 bases agree with TRBD1. Germline CDR1 and CDR2: MDHEN and SYDVKM. V shed 7 bases, J shed 0 bases, and the junction held 2 bases outside the gene matches. The CDR3 is 15 amino acids. The CDR3: CASTQGASYNSPLHF. In nucleotides, the CDR3 is TGTGCCAGCACGCAGGGGGCCTCCTATAATTCACCCCTCCACTTT.

This clonotype turned up a few times. The genes are TRBV27 and TRBJ2-1; D could derive from TRBD1 or TRBD2 (5 bases each). The CDR3 covers 15 residues. V was shortened by 3 bases and J by 0 bases, with 9 bases between the two germline ends. Germline lookup yields CDR1 MNHEY and CDR2 SMNVEV (reference sequence). The CDR3 loop reads CASSLWGSSYNEQFF. CDR3 bases: TGTGCCAGCAGTTTGTGGGGGAGCTCCTACAATGAGCAGTTCTTC.

This clonotype has a handful of counts. The chain couples TRBV7-2 to TRBJ2-7; tentative D call: TRBD2 (5 bases). This CDR3 is 14 amino acids long. The germline V gene encodes CDR1 SGHTA and CDR2 FQGNSA. Trimming cost V 4 bases and J 2 bases, with 12 bases left between them. The CDR3 spells CASSYSAYPYEQYF. CDR3 DNA sequence: TGTGCCAGCAGCTATAGCGCCTACCCCTACGAGCAGTACTTC.

In its sample, this clonotype was seen many times. This sequence joins TRBV5-1 and TRBJ1-4, with D unclear. Between the trimmed V and J ends, which lost 4 bases and 3 bases, there was a span of 10 bases. Germline-derived CDR1 and CDR2 are SGHRS and YFSETQ. The CDR3 length is 14 residues. CDR3 sequence reads: CASSPVAANEKLFF. CDR3 DNA sequence: TGCGCCAGCAGCCCGGTGGCTGCTAATGAAAAACTGTTTTTT. Full variable domain (outside the CDR3, taken from reference TRBV5-1 and TRBJ1-4): KAGVTQTPRYLIKTRGQQVTLSCSPISGHRSVSWYQQTPGQGLQFLFEYFSETQRNKGNFPGRFSGRQFSNSRSEMNVSTLELGDSALYLCASSPVAANEKLFFGSGTQLSVL.

This clonotype has just a few counts. The chain joins TRBV5-1 to TRBJ2-5, with 10 bases aligning to TRBD2. The V gene's germline CDR1 is SGHRS and CDR2 YFSETQ. V shed 4 bases and J 5 bases; nucleotides not matched to a gene: 5. The CDR3 length is 14 residues. CDR3 sequence (DNA): TGCGCCAGCAGCGGGTGGGGACTAGCGGAGACCCAGTACTTC. This gives the protein CASSGWGLAETQYF.

CDR3 in DNA: TGTGCCAGCAGTTTATTTGGGGGGCGCCAAGATCAGCCCCAGCATTTT. Its translation is CASSLFGGRQDQPQHF. The gene calls are TRBV12-3 or TRBV12-4 and TRBJ1-5; D may be TRBD1 (6 bases). Trimming left V 2 bases short and J 5 bases short, with 16 bases between. This CDR3 region has 16 residues.

The chain joins TRBV7-9 to TRBJ2-7, with D hard to call. The ends were cut back, 8 bases at V and 7 bases at J, with 9 bases in the middle. Germline CDR1 and CDR2: SEHNR and FQNEAQ (reference sequence). This CDR3 is built from 10 residues. The CDR3 region is CASGEVEQYF. The CDR3 DNA reads TGTGCCAGCGGAGAGGTGGAGCAGTACTTC. Variable domain in full (rest from reference TRBV7-9 and TRBJ2-7): DTGVSQNPRHKITKRGQNVTFRCDPISEHNRLYWYRQTLGQGPEFLTYFQNEAQLEKSRLLSDRFSAERPKGSFSTLEIQRTEQGDSAMYLCASGEVEQYFGPGTRLTVT.

At least ten counts were recorded for this clonotype. The chain recombines TRBV20-1 with TRBJ2-7, with D perhaps TRBD1 (5 bases). The germline V and J ends were trimmed by 5 bases and 6 bases, with 14 bases remaining between them. Germline CDR1 is DFQATT and CDR2 is SNEGSKA (reference sequence). The CDR3 is made up of 12 amino acids. CDR3 sequence (DNA): TGCAGTGCTCTTCGGCAGGGTGCCGAGCAGTACTTC. Protein product: CSALRQGAEQYF.

On this clonotype: A junction boundary mismatches the germline segment, possibly from a read error. The V gene is TRBV28, the J gene TRBJ2-3, with 9 positions matching TRBD2. The CDR3 is 12 residues long. Germline lookup yields CDR1 MDHEN and CDR2 SYDVKM. For the CDR3, the DNA is TGCGCGTATAGCGGGAGTGGAAATACGCAGTATTTT. It codes for CAYSGSGNTQYF.

The table lists this clonotype with a few counts. V and J are TRBV10-3 and TRBJ1-6; 7 nucleotides match TRBD1. Germline CDR1 is ENHRY and CDR2 is SYGVKD. J lost 10 bases, V lost 7 bases, and 7 bases had no gene match. The CDR3 contains 13 residues. Here the CDR3 reads CAIKGTAASPLHF. CDR3 sequence (DNA): TGTGCCATCAAGGGGACAGCCGCATCACCCCTCCACTTT.

This clonotype was counted only a few times. The junction and the germline gene differ at one end; a read error may be behind it. V usage is TRBV7-2 and J usage is TRBJ2-4, with TRBD2 identical over 15 bases. CDR1 is SGHTA and CDR2 is FQGNSA in the germline V gene. This CDR3 comprises 15 residues. CDR3 residues: CASSPSGLAGGNSIF. Here the CDR3 DNA reads TGTGCCAGCAGCCCATCGGGACTAGCGGGAGGCAACAGTATCTTC.

Turning to this clonotype: Here the CDR3 omits its conserved ending phenylalanine or tryptophan, so a read error is the likely source. V usage is TRBV7-9 and J usage is TRBJ2-7; D is uncertain. Germline CDR1 and CDR2: SEHNR and FQNEAQ (reference sequence). The length of the CDR3 is 13 residues. Trimming took off 5 bases at V and 0 bases at J, with 8 bases between the two ends. The CDR3 reads CASSNYHSYEQYL. CDR3 nucleotides: TGTGCCAGCAGCAATTACCACTCCTACGAGCAGTACTTG.

In its sample, this clonotype was seen a few times. The genes are TRBV7-2 and TRBJ2-1; TRBD2 matches 9 bases. Germline trimming cut 3 bases from V and 6 bases from J; bases unmatched to any gene: 6. The germline V gene encodes CDR1 SGHTA and CDR2 FQGNSA. The CDR3 runs to 15 residues. The CDR3 protein is CASSLVAGVVNEQFF. CDR3 nucleotides: TGTGCCAGCAGCTTGGTAGCGGGAGTGGTCAATGAGCAGTTCTTC.

This clonotype was seen at least ten times. The chain carries TRBV6-1 and TRBJ2-1; possible D gene TRBD1, 6 bases. Trimming took 3 bases from V and 15 from J, leaving 21 bases between them. This CDR3 has 14 amino acids. Germline values: CDR1 MNHNS, CDR2 SASEGT. The CDR3 nucleotides read TGTGCCAGCAGTGAGTCGGGTATGCAGGGGCCCCGGTTCTTC. Its protein is CASSESGMQGPRFF.

This clonotype was recorded a few times. The genes are TRBV5-4 and TRBJ1-1, with D possibly TRBD1 on 5 matching bases. The V end was cut by 0 bases, the J end by 4 bases, with 13 bases between. The CDR3 has 15 amino acids. The V gene's germline CDR1 is SGHNT and CDR2 YYREEE (reference sequence). The CDR3 bases are TGTGCCAGCAGCTTGGGGGACCAAAGGTCCACTGAAGCTTTCTTT. Its translation: CASSLGDQRSTEAFF.

This chain joins TRBV7-2 and TRBJ1-3, with D possibly TRBD1 on 6 matching bases. CDR1 is SGHTA, CDR2 FQGNSA, per germline. V shed 4 bases and J shed 1 base, with 14 bases lying between them. This CDR3 has 16 residues. CDR3 sequence reads: CASSSGQISSGNTIYF. DNA for the CDR3: TGTGCCAGCAGCTCCGGACAGATCTCGTCTGGAAACACCATATATTTT.